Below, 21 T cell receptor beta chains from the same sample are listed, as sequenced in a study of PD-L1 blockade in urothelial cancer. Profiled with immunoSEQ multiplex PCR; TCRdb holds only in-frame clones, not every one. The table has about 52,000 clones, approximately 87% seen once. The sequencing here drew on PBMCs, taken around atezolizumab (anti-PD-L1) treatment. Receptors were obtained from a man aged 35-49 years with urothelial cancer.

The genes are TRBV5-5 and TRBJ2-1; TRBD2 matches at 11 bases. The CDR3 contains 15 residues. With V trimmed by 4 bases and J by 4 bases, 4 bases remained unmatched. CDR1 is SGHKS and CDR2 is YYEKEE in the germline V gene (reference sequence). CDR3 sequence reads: CASSPGLAEYNEQFF. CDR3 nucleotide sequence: TGTGCCAGCAGCCCGGGACTAGCGGAATACAATGAGCAGTTCTTC.

CDR3 coding DNA: TGTGCCAGCAGCTTGGCCGGGACAATGGGGACCGGGGAGCTGTTTTTT. Protein product: CASSLAGTMGTGELFF. J is TRBJ2-2 and V is TRBV9; D possibly corresponds to TRBD1 (6 bases). This CDR3 is 16 amino acids long. Per the germline V gene, CDR1 is SGDLS and CDR2 is YYNGEE. V was clipped by 4 bases and J by 5 bases, with 18 bases between them.

CDR3 in DNA: TGTGCCAGCAGCGTCCATCGAGGACAGGATACGCAGTATTTT. Amino acids: CASSVHRGQDTQYF. The gene calls are TRBV9 and TRBJ2-3, with D possibly being TRBD1 (6 bases). Germline V lookup: CDR1 SGDLS, CDR2 YYNGEE. This CDR3 has 14 amino acids. V lost 2 bases and J lost 6, with 13 bases in between.

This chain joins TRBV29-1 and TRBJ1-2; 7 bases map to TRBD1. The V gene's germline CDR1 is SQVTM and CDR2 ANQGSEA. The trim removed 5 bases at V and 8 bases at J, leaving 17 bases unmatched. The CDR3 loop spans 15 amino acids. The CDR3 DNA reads TGCAGCGTTCCCGTGGGGGGACAGCCTTCTATCGGCTACACCTTC. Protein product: CSVPVGGQPSIGYTF.

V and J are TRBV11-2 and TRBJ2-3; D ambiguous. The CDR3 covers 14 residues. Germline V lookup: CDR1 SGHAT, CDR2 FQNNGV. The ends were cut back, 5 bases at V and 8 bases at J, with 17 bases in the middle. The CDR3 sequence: CASSPAGATGTQYF. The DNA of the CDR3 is TGTGCCAGCAGCCCAGCAGGCGCGACCGGTACGCAGTATTTT.

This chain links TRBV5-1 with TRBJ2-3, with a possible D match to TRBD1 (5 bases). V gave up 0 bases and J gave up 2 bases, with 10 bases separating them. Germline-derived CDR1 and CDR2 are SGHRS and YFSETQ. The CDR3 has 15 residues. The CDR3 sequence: CASSLGAGFTDTQYF. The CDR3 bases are TGCGCCAGCAGCTTGGGAGCAGGGTTCACAGATACGCAGTATTTT.

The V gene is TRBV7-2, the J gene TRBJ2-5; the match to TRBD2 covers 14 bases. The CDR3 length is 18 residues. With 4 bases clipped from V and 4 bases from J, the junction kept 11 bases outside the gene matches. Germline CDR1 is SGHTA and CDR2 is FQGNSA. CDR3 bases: TGTGCCAGCAGCTCAGGGACTAGCGGGAGTATAGTAGGAGAGACCCAGTACTTC. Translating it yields CASSSGTSGSIVGETQYF.

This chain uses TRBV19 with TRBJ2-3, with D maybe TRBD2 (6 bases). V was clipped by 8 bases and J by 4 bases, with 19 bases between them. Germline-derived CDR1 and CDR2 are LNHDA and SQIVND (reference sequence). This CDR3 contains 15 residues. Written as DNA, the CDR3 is TGTGCCAGTGCGTCGCCCGGGACTTGGGCAGATACGCAGTATTTT. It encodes CASASPGTWADTQYF.

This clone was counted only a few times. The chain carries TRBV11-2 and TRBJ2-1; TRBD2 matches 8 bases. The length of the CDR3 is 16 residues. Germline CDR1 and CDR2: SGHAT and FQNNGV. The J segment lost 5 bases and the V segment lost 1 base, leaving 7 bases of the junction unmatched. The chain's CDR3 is CASSLGNSGVDNEQFF. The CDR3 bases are TGTGCCAGCAGCTTAGGGAATAGCGGGGTAGACAATGAGCAGTTCTTC.

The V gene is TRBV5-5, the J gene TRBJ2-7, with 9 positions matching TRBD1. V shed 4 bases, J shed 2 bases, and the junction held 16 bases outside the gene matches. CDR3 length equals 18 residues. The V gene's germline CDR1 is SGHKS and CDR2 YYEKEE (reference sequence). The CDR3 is CASSQGTGRESRPYEQYF. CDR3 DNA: TGTGCCAGCAGCCAAGGGACAGGGCGAGAAAGTCGGCCCTACGAGCAGTACTTC.

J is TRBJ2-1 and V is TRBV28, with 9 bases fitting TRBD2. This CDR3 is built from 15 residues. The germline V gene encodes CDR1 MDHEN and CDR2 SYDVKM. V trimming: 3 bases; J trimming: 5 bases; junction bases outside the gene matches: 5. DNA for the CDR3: TGTGCCAGCAGTTTTCCGACTAGCGGTCACAATGAGCAGTTCTTC. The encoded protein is CASSFPTSGHNEQFF.

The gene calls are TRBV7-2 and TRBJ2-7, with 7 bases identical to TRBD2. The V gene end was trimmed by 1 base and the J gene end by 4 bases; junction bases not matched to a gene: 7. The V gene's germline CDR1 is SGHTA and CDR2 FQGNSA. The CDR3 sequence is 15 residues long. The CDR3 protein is CASSLGAGVVYEQYF. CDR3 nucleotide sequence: TGTGCCAGCAGCTTAGGGGCGGGAGTGGTGTACGAGCAGTACTTC.

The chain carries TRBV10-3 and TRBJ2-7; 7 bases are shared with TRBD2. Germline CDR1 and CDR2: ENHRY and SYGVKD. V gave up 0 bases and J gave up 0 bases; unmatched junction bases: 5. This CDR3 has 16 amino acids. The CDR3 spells CAISESRGRVSYEQYF. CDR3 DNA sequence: TGTGCCATCAGTGAGTCTCGCGGGAGAGTCTCCTACGAGCAGTACTTC.

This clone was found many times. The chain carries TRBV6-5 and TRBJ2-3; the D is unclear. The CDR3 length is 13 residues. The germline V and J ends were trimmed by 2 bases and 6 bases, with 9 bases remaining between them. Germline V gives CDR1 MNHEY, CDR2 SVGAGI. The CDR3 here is CASSYGHLDTQYF. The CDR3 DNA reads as TGTGCCAGCAGTTACGGGCACCTGGATACGCAGTATTTT.

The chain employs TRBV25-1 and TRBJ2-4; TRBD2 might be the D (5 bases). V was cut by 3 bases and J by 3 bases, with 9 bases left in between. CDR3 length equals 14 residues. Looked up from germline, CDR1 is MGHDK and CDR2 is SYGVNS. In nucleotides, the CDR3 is TGTGCCAGCAGTGAGACGGAGGTCAAAAACATTCAGTACTTC. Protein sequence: CASSETEVKNIQYF.

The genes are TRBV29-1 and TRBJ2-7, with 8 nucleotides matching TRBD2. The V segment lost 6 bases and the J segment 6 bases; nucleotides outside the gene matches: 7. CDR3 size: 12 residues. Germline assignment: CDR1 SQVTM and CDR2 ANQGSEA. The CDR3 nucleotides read TGCAGCGTGGCGGGAGGCTGGAGCGAGCAGTACTTC. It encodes CSVAGGWSEQYF.

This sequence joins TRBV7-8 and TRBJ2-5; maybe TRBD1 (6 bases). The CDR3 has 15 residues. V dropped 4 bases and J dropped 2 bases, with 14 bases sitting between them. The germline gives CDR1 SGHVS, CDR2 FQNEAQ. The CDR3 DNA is TGTGCCAGCAGCTCGCCCGGGGACAAACAAGAGACCCAGTACTTC. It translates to CASSSPGDKQETQYF.

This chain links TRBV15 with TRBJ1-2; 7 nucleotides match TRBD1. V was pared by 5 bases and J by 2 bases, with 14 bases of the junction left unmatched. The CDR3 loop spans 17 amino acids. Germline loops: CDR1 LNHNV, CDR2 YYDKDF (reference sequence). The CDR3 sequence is CATSSPGPRGRNYGYTF. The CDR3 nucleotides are TGTGCCACCAGCTCCCCTGGGCCCAGGGGGAGAAACTATGGCTACACCTTC.

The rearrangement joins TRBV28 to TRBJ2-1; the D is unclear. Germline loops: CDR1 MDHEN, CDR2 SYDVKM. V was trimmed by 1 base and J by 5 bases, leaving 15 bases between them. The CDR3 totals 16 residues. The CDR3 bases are TGTGCCAGCAGTTTATCGGCAGGTCGTCGTGACAATGAGCAGTTCTTC. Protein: CASSLSAGRRDNEQFF.

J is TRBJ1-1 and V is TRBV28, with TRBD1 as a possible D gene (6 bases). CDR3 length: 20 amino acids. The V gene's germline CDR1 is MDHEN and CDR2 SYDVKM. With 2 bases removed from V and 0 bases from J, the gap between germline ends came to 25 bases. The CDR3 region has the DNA TGTGCCAGCAGTTTAGGGGGCAGGTGGGGCCCATCATCCATGAACACTGAAGCTTTCTTT. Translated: CASSLGGRWGPSSMNTEAFF.

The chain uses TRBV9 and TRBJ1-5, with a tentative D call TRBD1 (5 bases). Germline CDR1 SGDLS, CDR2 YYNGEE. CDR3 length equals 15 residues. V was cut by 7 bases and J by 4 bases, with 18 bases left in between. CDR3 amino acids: CASAGTGGDNQPQHF. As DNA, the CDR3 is TGTGCCAGCGCCGGGACGGGAGGGGATAATCAGCCCCAGCATTTT.